This is a list of T cell receptor beta chains from one sample in a study of CD8+CD57+ T cells in acquired aplastic anemia. TCRdb re-derived calls from the reads in MiXCR, one entry per CDR3 protein. Found here are about 110,000 distinct CDR3 sequences, approximately 49% of them singletons; the top ten hold about 32%. The sample comprised sorted CD4+, CD8+, or CD8+CD57+ T cells (not recorded which) from PBMCs. The origin of the receptors is a human donor in good health, serving as a control. CDR3s include the opening cysteine and the closing phenylalanine or tryptophan. A D gene is named only where the DNA matches it firmly. The size field is filled for only some rows; it gives once, few, many or a size class.

TGCGCCAGCGGCCAGACGACAGGGGATGATGGCTACACCTTC CASGQTTGDDGYTF TRBD1 TRBJ1-2 NA TRBV5-1
TGCAGTGCTAGAGAGCGGTTGGCGCGGGGGCCAGCCCAAGAGACCCAGTACTTC CSARERLARGPAQETQYF NA TRBJ2-5 few TRBV20-1
TGCGCCAGCAGTGAGAGGCACACTGGGACTGGAAACACCATATATTTT CASSERHTGTGNTIYF NA TRBJ1-3 many TRBV10-2
TGTGCCACCAGAGGAGCAGGCTCCTACGAGCAGTACTTC CATRGAGSYEQYF NA TRBJ2-7 many TRBV24-1
TGTGCCAGCAGCTTCCAGCAGGCCGGCGGAGCGGGGGGAACGCAGTATTTT CASSFQQAGGAGGTQYF TRBD2 TRBJ2-3 NA TRBV27
TGTGCCAGCAGCCAAACAACCAGGGGAAACTATGGCTACACCTTC CASSQTTRGNYGYTF NA TRBJ1-2 many TRBV3-1
TGCGCCAGCAGCTTGCGAGGGACGCAGTATTTT CASSLRGTQYF NA TRBJ2-3 NA TRBV5-1
TGTGCCACCAGTGACACCAGGGACAGGGGATATGAAAAACTGTTTTTT CATSDTRDRGYEKLFF TRBD1 TRBJ1-4 NA TRBV24-1
TGTGCCAGCAGTGCCGGTTTAGATACGCAGTATTTT CASSAGLDTQYF NA TRBJ2-3 many TRBV27
TGTGCCAGTACTACAGGGGGGTCCTACAATGAGCAGTTCTTC CASTTGGSYNEQFF TRBD1 TRBJ2-1 NA TRBV19
TGTGCCATCGGGGTTGGGGACGAGCAGTACTTC CAIGVGDEQYF NA TRBJ2-7 many TRBV10-3
TGTGCCAGCACTCCACGGGGACTATTGAACACTGAAGCTTTCTTT CASTPRGLLNTEAFF NA TRBJ1-1 many TRBV2
TGCAGTGTCGCGGGGGGGCCGCAGACCCAGTACTTC CSVAGGPQTQYF TRBD2 TRBJ2-5 NA TRBV20-1
TGTGCCACCAGCAGAGATCAGAAAACTAATGAAAAACTGTTTTTT CATSRDQKTNEKLFF NA TRBJ1-4 NA TRBV15
TGTGCCAGCAGCGTATCTAGCGAGGGGGCTGCCTACGAGCAGTACTTC CASSVSSEGAAYEQYF NA TRBJ2-7 NA TRBV25-1
TGTGCCAGCAGCTTAACAGACTCCTACGAGCAGTACTTC CASSLTDSYEQYF NA TRBJ2-7 many TRBV7-8
TGTGCCACCAGTCAAACAGGGAGGGATACGCAGTATTTT CATSQTGRDTQYF NA TRBJ2-3 NA TRBV24-1
TGTGCCAGCAGCGGATTAGCGGGTAACACCGGGGAGCTGTTTTTT CASSGLAGNTGELFF TRBD2 TRBJ2-2 few TRBV9
TGTGCCAGCAGCACACGGGGGTTGATGGAGCCCCAGCATTTT CASSTRGLMEPQHF NA TRBJ1-5 many TRBV5-8
TGCAGCGTTGGGGGACATATGTGGCAAGAGACCCAGTACTTC CSVGGHMWQETQYF NA TRBJ2-5 NA TRBV29-1
TGTGCCAGCAGCCAAGATCATCCCACTGAAGCTTTCTTT CASSQDHPTEAFF NA TRBJ1-1 once TRBV27
TGTGCCAGCAGTAGCACTAGCGGGGGTACCGGGGAGCTGTTTTTT CASSSTSGGTGELFF TRBD2 TRBJ2-2 many TRBV12-3/TRBV12-4
TGTGCCAGTAGTATCGGGCATTTAAACACTGAAGCTTTCTTT CASSIGHLNTEAFF NA TRBJ1-1 NA TRBV19
TGTGCCAGCAGCTTAGACAGGGCTGAAGCTTTCTTT CASSLDRAEAFF NA TRBJ1-1 NA TRBV7-9